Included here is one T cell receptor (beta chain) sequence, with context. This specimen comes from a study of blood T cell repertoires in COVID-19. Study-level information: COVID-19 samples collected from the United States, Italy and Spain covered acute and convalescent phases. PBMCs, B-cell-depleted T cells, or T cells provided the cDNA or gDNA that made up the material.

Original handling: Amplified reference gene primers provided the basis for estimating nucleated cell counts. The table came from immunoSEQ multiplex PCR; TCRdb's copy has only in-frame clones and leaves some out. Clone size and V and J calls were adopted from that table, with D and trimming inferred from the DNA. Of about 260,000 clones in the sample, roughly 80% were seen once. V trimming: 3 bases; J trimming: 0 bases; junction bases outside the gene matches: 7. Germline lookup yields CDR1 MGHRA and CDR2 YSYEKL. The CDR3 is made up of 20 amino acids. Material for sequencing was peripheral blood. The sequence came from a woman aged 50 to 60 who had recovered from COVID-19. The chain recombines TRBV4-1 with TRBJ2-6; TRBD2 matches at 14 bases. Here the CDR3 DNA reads TGCGCCAGCAGCCAGGGACTAGCGGGGGTCTCGAGCTCTGGGGCCAACGTCCTGACTTTC. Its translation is CASSQGLAGVSSSGANVLTF.